The clone carrying this TCR beta chain has just one count. The data stem from a study of blood T cells in healthy people across ages. A second PCR, run for about 7 to 12 cycles, used a sample-barcoded 5' primer plus a J-beta primer mix. A single record per CDR3 protein comes from TCRdb applying MiXCR to the 5' RACE reads. The sample contains hundreds of thousands of distinct CDR3 sequences, under 55% of which appear only once. Each sample used at least 6 million PBMCs. This clonotype was obtained from a man in his fifties or sixties in good health. What was sequenced was blood.

As DNA, the CDR3 is TGTGCCAGCACCCGACCGGGACTAGCGGGGGGCGGCACAGATACGCAGTATTTT. Amino acid sequence: CASTRPGLAGGGTDTQYF. The rearrangement links TRBV6-2 or TRBV6-3 to TRBJ2-3; 15 bases are shared with TRBD2. The CDR3 loop spans 18 amino acids. The germline gives CDR1 MNHEY, CDR2 SVGEGT. V lost 7 bases to trimming and J lost 1 base; unmatched junction nucleotides: 9.